The entry below describes one T cell receptor (beta chain). This receptor's antigen is unknown. No base-level quality is on record; no much larger clone is a single base apart. Receptor amplification or capture employed 5' RACE. These reads were obtained on an Illumina HiSeq 2500. The second PCR ran for about 6 to 12 cycles and used a J-beta primer mix along with a sample-barcoded 5' primer. Each TCR beta cDNA molecule received a unique molecular identifier from a template-switch 5' adaptor carrying 12 random nucleotides. Each sample yielded at least 2.5 million CDR3-containing paired-end reads. The Mint cDNA synthesis kit, primed by a TRBC-specific oligonucleotide, was used to synthesize first-strand cDNA from all RNA. Following uracil-DNA glycosylase treatment, all cDNA underwent a first 18-cycle PCR with the universal primers M1SS and BC2_uni_R. Per the source publication's procedure: For normalization, 1 million high-quality reads were randomly selected from each sample, with every read carrying a distinct molecular identifier. Instead of being binned into consensus sequences, reads with shared molecular identifiers were discarded. MiTCR, run with a Q25 quality threshold and the strictest error-elimination algorithm, handled CDR3 identification, clonotype clustering and error correction. A nonparametric unseen species model with Euler transformation was used to estimate lower-bound total TCR beta diversity. TCRdb itself trimmed the public reads at Q25 with fastp, ran MiXCR and retained productive beta chains. Rows are unified per CDR3 protein, each entry keeping the most common DNA and genes. Clone size and V and J calls follow TCRdb, not the original study. The table for this sample lists around 800,000 distinct CDR3 sequences; about 55% of them were counted only once. Around 41% of the sample is in the top ten clones.

The entry originates in a study of blood T cells in healthy people across ages (dated by TCRdb to between 2014 and 2017). In the study overall: In model experiments, roughly one uniquely barcoded TCR beta cDNA molecule per two T cells was captured by template switching. Two additional independent replicas of 1 million unique cDNA reads from the same blood draw were analyzed for two donors (one aged 18 to 29 and one aged 80 or older). Donors of different ages were randomly distributed across sequencing lanes to avoid experimental bias. The donors were divided into four age groups: young (average around 15 years), middle-aged (under 40), aged (under 70) and long-lived (roughly 88). Age-related changes in TCR beta repertoire diversity were measured in the study by deep sequencing normalized with unique cDNA molecular identifiers.

Donors were under 40 systemically healthy Caucasian individuals from Russia aged roughly 6 to 100 years. Approximately 9 milliliters of peripheral blood were collected from each donor into EDTA-treated Vacutainer tubes. Ficoll-Paque density-gradient centrifugation was used to isolate PBMCs, with at least 6 million per sample. Total RNA, at least 6 micrograms per sample, was extracted from PBMCs with Trizol reagent. For every donor, an aliquot of PBMCs went through flow cytometry to measure the percentages of naive CD45RAhigh/CD27high T cells. General conclusions and limits of the study: Compared with the aged group, the long-lived group had more naive CD4+ T cells, fewer expanded clones and increased TCR diversity, suggesting age selection. A strong correlation was found between observed TCR beta diversity and the percentage of naive T cells measured by flow cytometry. Observed TCR beta diversity per million T cells fell roughly linearly with age, and a significant reduction was already apparent by age about 38. Estimates of total diversity based on one million sequenced T cells were considered lower bounds and underestimates. Donor CMV infection status was unknown, potentially confounding age-related changes in expanded clonotypes. Bulk unsorted PBMC profiling prevented conclusive comparison of naive and antigen-experienced compartments.

Trimming removed 3 bases from V and 6 bases from J; the gene matches leave 10 bases unexplained. As encoded in the germline V gene (reference sequence), CDR1 is DFQATT while CDR2 is SNEGSKA. The CDR3, from cysteine to phenylalanine, totals 16 residues. The DNA shown is the 48-base CDR3, in frame from base 1. The chain is assembled from TRBV20-1 and TRBJ1-6, with 8 bases in between that match TRBD1. This clonotype was sampled from a man older than 75 in good health. The source material was blood. This receptor has the CDR3 CSASRPPGQANSPLHF. At the DNA level, the sequence is TGCAGTGCTAGCCGACCCCCGGGACAGGCTAATTCACCCCTCCACTTT.